These T cell receptor beta chains were read from a single sample in a study of technical replicates of blood from several donors. The protocol was immunoSEQ multiplex PCR, while the TCRdb copy is restricted to in-frame clones and leaves out a portion. The sample holds fewer than 80,000 clones, approximately 89% seen once. Sequenced: PBMCs. Source of these receptors: a human donor in good health. Some clones in this sample may be carry-over from other donors' samples. The CDR3 runs from the conserved cysteine through the conserved F or W. D genes are given only for firm matches. Size is stated for part of the rows, as once, few or many counts, or as a class when the clone is expanded.

CDR3,DNA,D,size,J,V
CASSLTSGRGEQYF,TGTGCCAGCAGCTTGACTAGCGGGAGAGGAGAGCAGTACTTC,TRBD2,-,TRBJ2-7,TRBV7-2
CASSFRGGTNEKLFF,TGTGCCAGCAGTTTTCGGGGAGGGACTAATGAAAAACTGTTTTTT,-,-,TRBJ1-4,TRBV28
CASSQELQGRDIQYF,TGCGCCAGCAGCCAAGAGCTACAGGGACGGGACATTCAGTACTTC,-,many,TRBJ2-4,TRBV4-3
CATSRDWAGGFQAGELFF,TGTGCCACCAGCAGAGATTGGGCGGGAGGGTTTCAGGCCGGGGAGCTGTTTTTT,TRBD2,-,TRBJ2-2,TRBV15
CASSPHWNEQFF,TGTGCCAGCAGCCCCCACTGGAATGAGCAGTTCTTC,-,-,TRBJ2-1,TRBV4-2
CSVATSGTTDTQYF,TGCAGCGTGGCGACTAGCGGGACTACAGATACGCAGTATTTT,TRBD2,-,TRBJ2-3,TRBV29-1
CASSLEGQLNTEAFF,TGTGCCAGCAGCTTGGAGGGACAGCTGAACACTGAAGCTTTCTTT,TRBD1,-,TRBJ1-1,TRBV5-4
CASSQTGGLYEQYF,TGTGCCAGCAGCCAGACAGGGGGTCTCTACGAGCAGTACTTC,TRBD1,-,TRBJ2-7,TRBV28
CASSLVRVDEQFF,TGTGCCAGCAGCTTAGTCCGGGTGGATGAGCAGTTCTTC,-,-,TRBJ2-1,TRBV7-2
CSVEEGQGAAEQYF,TGCAGCGTTGAAGAGGGACAGGGGGCAGCCGAGCAGTACTTC,TRBD1,few,TRBJ2-7,TRBV29-1
CASSSEAPPSNQPQHF,TGTGCCAGCAGCTCTGAGGCACCACCTAGCAATCAGCCCCAGCATTTT,-,-,TRBJ1-5,TRBV7-6
CASSLNRVYEKLFF,TGTGCCAGCAGCTTGAACAGGGTCTATGAAAAACTGTTTTTT,-,-,TRBJ1-4,TRBV5-6
CASSRRTSDREQFF,TGTGCCAGCTCCCGACGGACTAGCGATCGTGAGCAGTTCTTC,TRBD2,few,TRBJ2-1,TRBV18
CAWSAGTGGDEAFF,TGTGCCTGGAGTGCTGGGACAGGGGGGGATGAAGCTTTCTTT,TRBD1,-,TRBJ1-1,TRBV30
CASSRDSGILNEQFF,TGTGCCAGCAGCCGAGATAGCGGGATTTTAAATGAGCAGTTCTTC,TRBD2,-,TRBJ2-1,TRBV7-8
CASKGENSPLHF,TGTGCCAGTAAGGGGGAGAATTCACCCCTCCACTTT,-,-,TRBJ1-6,TRBV19
CASRTGGNEQFF,TGTGCCAGCAGAACAGGGGGCAATGAGCAGTTCTTC,TRBD1,-,TRBJ2-1,TRBV2
CASRPGDVRDTQYF,TGTGCCAGCAGGCCGGGAGACGTTCGAGATACGCAGTATTTT,-,-,TRBJ2-3,TRBV6-5
CASMGAGVRYEQFF,TGTGCCAGTATGGGGGCGGGAGTTAGGTATGAGCAGTTCTTC,-,-,TRBJ2-1,TRBV7-9
CAWSVGTAGNTIYF,TGTGCCTGGAGTGTTGGGACAGCGGGAAACACCATATATTTT,TRBD1,-,TRBJ1-3,TRBV30
CASSIGLAGVTDTQYF,TGTGCCAGTAGTATAGGACTAGCGGGAGTGACAGATACGCAGTATTTT,TRBD2,-,TRBJ2-3,TRBV19
CSVPHPRTDYGYTF,TGCAGCGTTCCGCACCCACGGACAGACTATGGCTACACCTTC,-,-,TRBJ1-2,TRBV29-1
CASSDWGPLYGYTF,TGCGCCAGCAGCGACTGGGGCCCGCTTTATGGCTACACCTTC,-,-,TRBJ1-2,TRBV5-1
CASSPPGTYEQYF,TGCGCCAGCAGCCCCCCCGGGACCTACGAGCAGTACTTC,-,-,TRBJ2-7,TRBV4-1
CASSLGTGDEKLFF,TGTGCCAGCAGCTTAGGGACAGGGGATGAAAAACTGTTTTTT,TRBD1,-,TRBJ1-4,TRBV5-4
CASSPRDRLPSGANVLTF,TGTGCCAGCTCACCTAGGGACAGGTTACCCTCTGGGGCCAACGTCCTGACTTTC,TRBD1,-,TRBJ2-6,TRBV18
CASSTETYNSPLHF,TGTGCCAGCAGTACTGAGACCTATAATTCACCCCTCCACTTT,-,-,TRBJ1-6,TRBV2
CAWSDRDKQYF,TGTGCCTGGAGCGACAGGGACAAGCAGTACTTC,TRBD1,-,TRBJ2-7,TRBV30
CSVKYPAAISYTF,TGCAGCGTTAAGTATCCGGCGGCTATTAGCTACACCTTC,-,-,TRBJ1-2,TRBV29-1
CASSTHRPEPEINTGELFF,TGTGCCAGCAGCACCCACCGGCCGGAGCCCGAGATAAACACCGGGGAGCTGTTTTTT,-,-,TRBJ2-2,TRBV21-1
CASSAQTGQTYEQYF,TGTGCCAGCAGCGCGCAGACAGGGCAGACCTACGAGCAGTACTTC,TRBD1,-,TRBJ2-7,TRBV7-9
CVRSLRDRVYGYTF,TGTGTCAGAAGCTTGCGGGACAGGGTCTATGGCTACACCTTC,-,-,TRBJ1-2,TRBV7-5
CASSTNRAQGQFF,TGCGCCAGCAGTACTAACAGGGCCCAGGGGCAGTTCTTC,-,once,TRBJ2-1,TRBV4-3
CASSALGRGSSYEQYF,TGCGCCAGCAGCGCGCTCGGACGGGGGAGCTCCTACGAGCAGTACTTC,-,once,TRBJ2-7,TRBV5-1
CASRPVGGTAEAFF,TGTGCCAGCAGACCCGTGGGAGGGACGGCTGAAGCTTTCTTT,-,-,TRBJ1-1,TRBV4-2
CVRSLKERGSDTEAFF,TGTGTCAGAAGCTTGAAAGAAAGGGGATCGGACACTGAAGCTTTCTTT,-,-,TRBJ1-1,TRBV7-5
CSATGNSYEQYF,TGCAGCGCGACAGGGAACTCGTACGAGCAGTACTTC,TRBD1,-,TRBJ2-7,TRBV29-1
CASSAFGDRGYGYTF,TGTGCCAGCAGTGCCTTCGGAGACAGGGGTTATGGCTACACCTTC,TRBD1,-,TRBJ1-2,TRBV2
CASSLDGTGSTGELFF,TGTGCCAGCAGCTTAGACGGGACAGGGAGCACCGGGGAGCTGTTTTTT,TRBD1,-,TRBJ2-2,TRBV7-3
CSVGLAAYEQYF,TGCAGCGTTGGCCTAGCGGCCTACGAGCAGTACTTC,TRBD2,-,TRBJ2-7,TRBV29-1
CASRPGQGATNEKLFF,TGCGCCAGCCGTCCGGGACAGGGGGCAACTAATGAAAAACTGTTTTTT,TRBD1,once,TRBJ1-4,TRBV5-1
CASSFYGNYGYTF,TGTGCCAGCAGCTTTTACGGGAACTATGGCTACACCTTC,-,-,TRBJ1-2,TRBV27
CASSPKRERSTDTQYF,TGCGCCAGCAGCCCGAAGAGAGAGCGGAGCACAGATACGCAGTATTTT,-,-,TRBJ2-3,TRBV4-3
CSVPTGAGELFF,TGCAGCGTCCCGACAGGGGCCGGGGAGCTGTTTTTT,TRBD1,-,TRBJ2-2,TRBV29-1
CASSITEGDTEAFF,TGTGCCAGCTCAATTACCGAGGGGGACACTGAAGCTTTCTTT,-,-,TRBJ1-1,TRBV18
CASSPGQPNTEAFF,TGTGCCAGCAGCCCGGGACAGCCGAACACTGAAGCTTTCTTT,TRBD1,few,TRBJ1-1,TRBV28
CASTRGRGDGVYEQYF,TGTGCCAGCACCCGAGGACGGGGAGACGGAGTATACGAGCAGTACTTC,-,few,TRBJ2-7,TRBV7-6
CASSFPNGELFF,TGTGCCAGCAGCTTTCCCAACGGGGAGCTGTTTTTT,-,-,TRBJ2-2,TRBV7-8
CAAWGQGHPEAFF,TGTGCCGCATGGGGACAGGGACACCCTGAAGCTTTCTTT,TRBD1,-,TRBJ1-1,TRBV27
CASSPHREQPQHF,TGTGCCAGCAGCCCGCACAGGGAGCAGCCCCAGCATTTT,-,-,TRBJ1-5,TRBV7-2
CASSLSGGAVNEQYF,TGCGCCAGCAGCTTGAGCGGGGGGGCCGTTAACGAGCAGTACTTC,TRBD2,-,TRBJ2-7,TRBV5-1